The sequence of this T cell receptor (beta chain) was determined in a study of blood T cell repertoires in COVID-19. For the study at large: COVID-19 samples collected from the United States, Italy and Spain covered acute and convalescent phases.

Assay used: immunoSEQ multiplex PCR; TCRdb lists only in-frame clones, some missing. The table lists 200,000 to 300,000 clones, more than 85% of them singletons, with just under 9% in the top ten. This clone has only a few counts. CDR1 is SGHVS, CDR2 FQNEAQ, per germline. There are 18 residues in the CDR3. With 2 bases clipped from V and 1 base from J, the junction kept 6 bases outside the gene matches. The source material was PBMCs or T cells enriched from blood (not recorded which). This sequence joins TRBV7-8 and TRBJ2-2, with 11 bases lining up with TRBD2. This receptor was taken from a man in his forties or fifties who had recovered from COVID-19. CDR3 protein: CASSLTPTSGKNTGELFF. DNA for the CDR3: TGTGCCAGCAGCTTAACGCCGACTAGCGGGAAGAACACCGGGGAGCTGTTTTTT. Full variable domain (outside the CDR3, taken from reference TRBV7-8 and TRBJ2-2): GAGVSQSPRYKVAKRGQDVALRCDPISGHVSLFWYQQALGQGPEFLTYFQNEAQLDKSGLPSDRFFAERPEGSVSTLKIQRTQQEDSAVYLCASSLTPTSGKNTGELFFGEGSRLTVL.